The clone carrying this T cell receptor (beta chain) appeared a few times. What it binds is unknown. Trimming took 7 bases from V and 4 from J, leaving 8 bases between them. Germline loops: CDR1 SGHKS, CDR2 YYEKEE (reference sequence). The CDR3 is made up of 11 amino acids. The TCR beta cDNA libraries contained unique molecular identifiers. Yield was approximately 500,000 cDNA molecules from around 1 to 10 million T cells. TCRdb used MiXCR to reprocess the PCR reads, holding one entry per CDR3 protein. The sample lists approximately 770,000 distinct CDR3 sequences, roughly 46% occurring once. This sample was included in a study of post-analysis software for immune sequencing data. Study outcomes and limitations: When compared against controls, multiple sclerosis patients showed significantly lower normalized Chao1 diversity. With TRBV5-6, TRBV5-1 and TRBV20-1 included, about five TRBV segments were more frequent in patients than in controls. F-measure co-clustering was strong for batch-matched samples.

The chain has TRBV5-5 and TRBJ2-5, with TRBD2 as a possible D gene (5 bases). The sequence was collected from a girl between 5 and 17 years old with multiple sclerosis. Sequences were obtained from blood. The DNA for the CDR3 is TGTGCCAGCGGCAGCGGAGAGACCCAGTACTTC. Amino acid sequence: CASGSGETQYF.